A single sample gave rise to the 26 T cell receptor beta chains below, sequenced in a study of T cells after yellow fever vaccination. TCRdb reprocessed the 5' RACE reads via MiXCR and lists one record per CDR3 protein. This table holds about 170,000 distinct CDR3 sequences, about 6% found once. The sequences come from CD4+ T cells sorted from PBMCs, collected on the day of the first yellow fever vaccination. Source of these receptors: a man aged 18 to 29 who received the YFV17D yellow fever vaccine.

In this sample, this clonotype turned up a few times. This sequence joins TRBV6-5 and TRBJ2-7; 7 bases agree with TRBD1. Per germline, CDR1 MNHEY and CDR2 SVGAGI. The CDR3 is 14 amino acids. The J segment lost 7 bases and the V segment lost 2 bases, leaving 8 bases of the junction unmatched. DNA of the CDR3: TGTGCCAGCAGTTACGGTCAGGGGGTAATTGAGCAGTACTTC. Amino acids: CASSYGQGVIEQYF.

This clonotype came up many times. The rearrangement joins TRBV12-3 or TRBV12-4 to TRBJ2-3, with TRBD2 identical over 9 bases. Trimming took 1 base from V and 6 from J; bases not matched to a gene: 5. The CDR3 covers 15 residues. The CDR3 is CASSLDGGGADTQYF. DNA for the CDR3: TGTGCCAGCAGTTTAGACGGCGGGGGGGCTGATACGCAGTATTTT.

This clonotype was recorded at least ten times. The V and J genes are TRBV12-5 and TRBJ2-3; possible D gene TRBD1, 6 bases. Trimming cost V 1 base and J 14 bases, with 10 bases left between them. Germline assignment: CDR1 LGHNT and CDR2 FRNRAP. The CDR3 consists of 11 residues. The CDR3 protein is CASGLGQAPYF. The CDR3 bases are TGTGCTAGTGGTTTGGGACAGGCCCCGTATTTT.

The chain combines TRBV2 with TRBJ2-1, with D possibly matching TRBD1 (6 bases). The CDR3 is made up of 13 amino acids. Germline loops: CDR1 SNHLY, CDR2 FYNNEI. The ends were cut back, 8 bases at V and 7 bases at J, with 15 bases in the middle. The CDR3 reads CASADTGTNEQFF. CDR3 sequence (DNA): TGTGCCAGCGCGGATACAGGGACAAATGAGCAGTTCTTC.

V and J are TRBV7-9 and TRBJ2-5; 9 nucleotides match TRBD2. Germline V lookup: CDR1 SEHNR, CDR2 FQNEAQ (reference sequence). CDR3 length: 14 residues. J lost 5 bases, V lost 5 bases, and 6 bases had no gene match. The CDR3 nucleotides read TGTGCCAGCAGCCCAGGACTAGCGTGGGAGACCCAGTACTTC. It encodes CASSPGLAWETQYF.

V gene TRBV5-1 combines with J gene TRBJ2-3; TRBD2 matches 7 bases. Germline lookup yields CDR1 SGHRS and CDR2 YFSETQ. The CDR3 loop spans 13 amino acids. V lost 3 bases to trimming and J lost 5 bases; unmatched junction nucleotides: 3. CDR3 sequence: CASSSGGKDTQYF. The CDR3 DNA reads TGCGCCAGCAGCTCGGGGGGTAAAGATACGCAGTATTTT.

This clonotype was counted ten times or more. This chain links TRBV24-1 with TRBJ2-5; tentatively, D is TRBD2 (6 bases). Germline CDR1 is KGHDR and CDR2 is SFDVKD. V was clipped by 5 bases and J by 2 bases, with 14 bases between them. This CDR3 is 15 amino acids long. The chain's CDR3 is CATSGMAGLQETQYF. CDR3 sequence (DNA): TGTGCCACCAGTGGAATGGCGGGATTACAAGAGACCCAGTACTTC.

This clonotype was picked up many times. The chain employs TRBV7-2 and TRBJ2-3; TRBD1 might be the D (7 bases). Germline loops: CDR1 SGHTA, CDR2 FQGNSA. The CDR3 has 15 amino acids. V was trimmed by 8 bases and J by 6 bases, leaving 21 bases between them. The CDR3 sequence: CASGYQGGGTDTQYF. In DNA form, the CDR3 reads TGTGCCAGCGGGTACCAGGGGGGAGGAACCGATACGCAGTATTTT.

This clonotype appeared a few times. J is TRBJ1-6 and V is TRBV6-5; 11 nucleotides align to TRBD1. Germline trimming cut 7 bases from V and 9 bases from J; bases unmatched to any gene: 5. Germline assignment: CDR1 MNHEY and CDR2 SVGAGI. CDR3 length: 14 residues. The CDR3 here is CASKPGQGGSPLHF. DNA of the CDR3: TGTGCCAGCAAACCGGGACAGGGGGGTTCACCCCTCCACTTT.

This clonotype has just a few counts. V and J are TRBV7-2 and TRBJ1-1; D perhaps matches TRBD1 (5 bases). Trimming removed 6 bases from V and 0 bases from J, with 11 bases in between. The CDR3 extends over 14 amino acids. The germline V gene encodes CDR1 SGHTA and CDR2 FQGNSA. CDR3 coding DNA: TGTGCCAGCAGGTGGGGGGTGCTGAACACTGAAGCTTTCTTT. It translates to CASRWGVLNTEAFF.

The chain has TRBV28 and TRBJ2-1; perhaps TRBD2 as D (6 bases). Germline V CDR1 and CDR2: MDHEN, SYDVKM. The CDR3 is 14 residues long. V was clipped by 5 bases and J by 6 bases, with 14 bases between them. The CDR3 DNA is TGTGCCAGCAGTCAGAGCGGGTTTCGCAATGAGCAGTTCTTC. Translating it yields CASSQSGFRNEQFF.

V is TRBV30 and J is TRBJ2-2; D gene uncertain. CDR3 length equals 14 residues. Germline CDR1 GTSNPN, CDR2 SVGIG (reference sequence). The V end was cut by 5 bases, the J end by 8 bases, with 18 bases between. The CDR3 bases are TGTGCCTGGGCCACACCGGACGTTTTTGGGGAGCTGTTTTTT. The encoded protein is CAWATPDVFGELFF.

This clonotype was seen a few times. This chain uses TRBV7-2 with TRBJ1-4, with TRBD1 identical over 7 bases. Trimming cost V 5 bases and J 8 bases; bases outside gene matches: 2. CDR3 length: 12 residues. The germline CDR1 and CDR2 sequences are SGHTA and FQGNSA. The CDR3 sequence: CASSQDREKLFF. In nucleotides, the CDR3 is TGTGCCAGCAGCCAGGACAGGGAAAAACTGTTTTTT.

The chain combines TRBV7-2 with TRBJ1-5, with no clear D. The CDR3 has 15 residues. Germline lookup yields CDR1 SGHTA and CDR2 FQGNSA. The V gene lost 0 bases and the J gene lost 0 bases, with 6 bases spanning the gap. The CDR3 DNA sequence: TGTGCCAGCAGCTTAGCAGCTTATAGCAATCAGCCCCAGCATTTT. Protein product: CASSLAAYSNQPQHF.

The chain is built from TRBV5-1 and TRBJ1-2, with D hard to call. CDR3 length: 15 amino acids. Trimming cost V 1 base and J 3 bases, with 13 bases left between them. In germline, CDR1 is SGHRS, CDR2 YFSETQ. The CDR3 DNA reads TGCGCCAGCAGCTTGCACCCCGCAAAGGACTATGGCTACACCTTC. This gives the protein CASSLHPAKDYGYTF.

The CDR3 region has the DNA TGTGCCAGCAGCCCCAGGAGTGGGGATGGCTACACCTTC. This codes for CASSPRSGDGYTF. This chain connects TRBV7-3 to TRBJ1-2; D gene uncertain. V was pared by 5 bases and J by 6 bases, with 13 bases between. In germline, CDR1 is SGHTA, CDR2 FQGTGA. The CDR3 contains 13 residues.

This clonotype was seen at least ten times. CDR3 loop: CASSEDRDYGYTF. CDR3 nucleotides: TGTGCCAGCAGTGAAGATAGGGACTATGGCTACACCTTC. V gene TRBV2 combines with J gene TRBJ1-2, with D uncertain. V gave up 1 base and J gave up 3 bases, with 6 bases separating them. This CDR3 is 13 amino acids long. Germline values: CDR1 SNHLY, CDR2 FYNNEI.

This clonotype was recorded at least ten times. The gene calls are TRBV10-2 and TRBJ2-5; D call uncertain. V lost 3 bases and J 2 bases, leaving 10 bases between the germline ends. Germline CDR1 WSHSY, CDR2 SAAADI. This CDR3 is built from 14 residues. The CDR3 nucleotides are TGCGCCAGCAGTGATACATTCAGGCAAGAGACCCAGTACTTC. Amino acid sequence: CASSDTFRQETQYF.

This clonotype was detected only a few times. This chain joins TRBV7-9 and TRBJ1-2, with TRBD1 identical over 9 bases. This CDR3 spans 15 amino acids. Germline lookup yields CDR1 SEHNR and CDR2 FQNEAQ (reference sequence). With 1 base clipped from V and 8 bases from J, the junction kept 8 bases outside the gene matches. CDR3 coding DNA: TGTGCCAGCAGCTTAGTAGCGGGACAGGGTGGCGGCTACACCTTC. This gives the protein CASSLVAGQGGGYTF.

This clonotype was counted a few times. The V call is TRBV5-1, the J call TRBJ2-3, with D hard to call. This CDR3 comprises 14 residues. Trimming took 6 bases from V and 6 from J, leaving 17 bases between them. CDR1 and CDR2 (germline): SGHRS, YFSETQ. The CDR3 nucleotides are TGCGCCAGCACCATCCTTCCAGGCCCGGATACGCAGTATTTT. Its protein is CASTILPGPDTQYF. Together with reference TRBV5-1 and TRBJ2-3, the CDR3 gives the full variable domain: KAGVTQTPRYLIKTRGQQVTLSCSPISGHRSVSWYQQTPGQGLQFLFEYFSETQRNKGNFPGRFSGRQFSNSRSEMNVSTLELGDSALYLCASTILPGPDTQYFGPGTRLTVL.

The sample holds a few counts of this clonotype. The chain employs TRBV6-2 or TRBV6-3 and TRBJ1-2, with a possible D match to TRBD1 (5 bases). Deletions cut 9 bases from V and 4 bases from J, with 12 bases between. The CDR3 covers 12 residues. CDR1 MNHEY and CDR2 SVGEGT come from the germline V gene. CDR3 in amino acids: CASRDGLYGYTF. The CDR3 DNA follows: TGTGCCAGTCGGGACGGTCTCTATGGCTACACCTTC.

This clonotype was counted between two and nine times. The V and J genes are TRBV7-8 and TRBJ1-3; D ambiguous. The V and J ends lost 0 bases and 4 bases respectively, with 7 bases between them. Looked up from germline, CDR1 is SGHVS and CDR2 is FQNEAQ. The CDR3 is made up of 14 amino acids. This CDR3 is CASSLATGGNTIYF. The CDR3 region has the DNA TGTGCCAGCAGCTTAGCGACGGGCGGAAACACCATATATTTT.

This clonotype was observed many times. This sequence joins TRBV11-2 and TRBJ2-1; D unresolved. Germline CDR1 reads SGHAT; CDR2 reads FQNNGV. V was clipped by 1 base and J by 0 bases, with 7 bases between them. CDR3 size: 15 residues. The CDR3 here is CASSLAADSYNEQFF. In nucleotides, the CDR3 is TGTGCCAGCAGCTTAGCCGCAGACTCCTACAATGAGCAGTTCTTC.

This clonotype was observed many times. The chain carries TRBV5-1 and TRBJ2-5, with 9 positions matching TRBD2. Germline V gene lookup returns CDR1 SGHRS and CDR2 YFSETQ. The CDR3 consists of 16 residues. J was trimmed by 0 bases and V by 4 bases; bases with no gene match: 7. CDR3 sequence reads: CASSPVLAGNQETQYF. CDR3 sequence (DNA): TGCGCCAGCAGCCCGGTCCTAGCGGGGAACCAAGAGACCCAGTACTTC.

This clonotype was recorded many times. J is TRBJ2-4 and V is TRBV14; 7 positions agree with TRBD1. Trimming cost V 1 base and J 16 bases; bases outside gene matches: 10. Germline-derived CDR1 and CDR2 are SGHDN and FVKESK. The CDR3 runs to 13 residues. Written as DNA, the CDR3 is TGTGCCAGCAGCCAAGGACAGGGCACCCTCGGATACTTC. Amino acids: CASSQGQGTLGYF.

The chain links TRBV10-2 to TRBJ2-5, with a weak D call TRBD2 (7 bases). Germline CDR1 is WSHSY and CDR2 is SAAADI. This CDR3 has 12 amino acids. The CDR3 DNA follows: TGCGTCAAGGGGGGGGGGGTAGAGACCCAGTACTTC. The encoded protein is CVKGGGVETQYF.